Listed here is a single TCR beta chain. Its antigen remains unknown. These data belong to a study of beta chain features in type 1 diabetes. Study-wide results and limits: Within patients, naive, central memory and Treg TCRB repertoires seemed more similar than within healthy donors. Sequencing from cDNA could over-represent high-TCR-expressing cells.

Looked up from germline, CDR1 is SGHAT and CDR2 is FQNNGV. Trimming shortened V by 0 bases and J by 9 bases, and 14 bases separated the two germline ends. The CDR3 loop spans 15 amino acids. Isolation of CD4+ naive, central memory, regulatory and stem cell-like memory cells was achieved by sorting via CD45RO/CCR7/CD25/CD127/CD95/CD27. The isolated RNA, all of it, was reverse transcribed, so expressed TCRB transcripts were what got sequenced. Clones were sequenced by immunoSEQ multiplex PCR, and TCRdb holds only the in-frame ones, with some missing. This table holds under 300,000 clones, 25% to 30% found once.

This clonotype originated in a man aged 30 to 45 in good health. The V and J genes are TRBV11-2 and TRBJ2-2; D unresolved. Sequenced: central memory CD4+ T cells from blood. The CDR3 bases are TGTGCCAGCAGCTTAGACCGGCCAGCGCGAAGGGAGCTGTTTTTT. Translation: CASSLDRPARRELFF.